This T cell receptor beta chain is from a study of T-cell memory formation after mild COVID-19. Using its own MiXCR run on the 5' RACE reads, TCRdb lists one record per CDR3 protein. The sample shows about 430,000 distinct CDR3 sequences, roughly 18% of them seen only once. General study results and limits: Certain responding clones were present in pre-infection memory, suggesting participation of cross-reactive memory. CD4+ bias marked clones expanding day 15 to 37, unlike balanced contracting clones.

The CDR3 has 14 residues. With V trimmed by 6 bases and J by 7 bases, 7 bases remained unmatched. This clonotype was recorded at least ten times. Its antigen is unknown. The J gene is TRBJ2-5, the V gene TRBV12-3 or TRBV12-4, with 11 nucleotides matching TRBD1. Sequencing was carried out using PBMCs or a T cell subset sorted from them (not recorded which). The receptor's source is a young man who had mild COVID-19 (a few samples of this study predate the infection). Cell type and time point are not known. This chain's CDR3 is CASSSGTGGGTQYF. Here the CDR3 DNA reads TGTGCCAGCAGCTCCGGGACAGGGGGGGGGACCCAGTACTTC.